This TCR beta chain is from a study of shared clonotypes between healthy human individuals. Naive CD45RA+ and memory CD45RA-negative subsets were split from CD4+ cells. Assay: immunoSEQ multiplex PCR; the TCRdb copy retains only in-frame clones and omits some. The sample consists of 1 million to 1.3 million clones, 78% of them appearing once. Germline CDR1 is SNHLY and CDR2 is FYNNEI. There are 13 residues in the CDR3. Trimming at V came to 8 bases and at J to 4 bases, leaving 4 bases not matched to a gene. Specimen: memory CD4+ T cells from PBMCs. Subset denoted: CD45RA-negative fraction. This sequence originates from a man between 18 and 29 years old in good health. Some clones in this sample may be carry-over from other donors' samples. The chain uses TRBV2 and TRBJ2-2, with TRBD2 matching 7 bases. This chain's CDR3 is CASAGLFTGELFF. The CDR3 DNA sequence: TGTGCCAGCGCGGGACTATTCACCGGGGAGCTGTTTTTT.